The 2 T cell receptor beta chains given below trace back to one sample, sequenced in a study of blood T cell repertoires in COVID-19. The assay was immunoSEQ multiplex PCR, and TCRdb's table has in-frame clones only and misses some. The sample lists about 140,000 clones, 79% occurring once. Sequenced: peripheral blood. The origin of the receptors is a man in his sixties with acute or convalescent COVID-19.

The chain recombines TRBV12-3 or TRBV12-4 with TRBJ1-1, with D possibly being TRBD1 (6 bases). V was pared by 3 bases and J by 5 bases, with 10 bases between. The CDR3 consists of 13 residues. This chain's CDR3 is CASSFNGQTEAFF. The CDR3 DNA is TGTGCCAGCAGTTTTAACGGACAGACTGAAGCTTTCTTT.

The CDR3 spells CASSEGLAGADTQYF. Here the CDR3 DNA reads TGTGCCAGCAGCGAGGGACTAGCGGGAGCAGATACGCAGTATTTT. The chain employs TRBV6-5 and TRBJ2-3, with 14 bases lining up with TRBD2. The length of the CDR3 is 15 residues. The V and J ends lost 6 bases and 4 bases, in that order; junction bases with no gene match: 3. The germline gives CDR1 MNHEY, CDR2 SVGAGI.